The 21 T cell receptor beta chains presented below share a single source sample, sequenced in a study of T cells after yellow fever vaccination. TCRdb re-called the 5' RACE reads through MiXCR, storing one row per CDR3 protein. Counted here are around 320,000 distinct CDR3 sequences, about 10% occurring once; the ten biggest clones make up about 3%. The material sequenced was CD4+ T cells sorted from PBMCs, taken 45 days after the yellow fever booster vaccination. The origin of the receptors is a man between 18 and 29 years old who received the YFV17D yellow fever vaccine.

Only a few counts were recorded for this clonotype. The chain joins TRBV4-2 to TRBJ1-1; possibly TRBD1 for D (5 bases). Germline lookup yields CDR1 LGHNA and CDR2 YNFKEQ. V lost 0 bases, J lost 6 bases, and 17 bases lay in between. This CDR3 comprises 16 residues. CDR3 in DNA: TGTGCCAGCAGCCAAGATCAGCGGCAGGGTCCGCCTGAAGCTTTCTTT. Its protein product is CASSQDQRQGPPEAFF.

This chain joins TRBV4-2 and TRBJ2-3; no definite D call. This CDR3 spans 14 amino acids. The V end was cut by 0 bases, the J end by 6 bases, with 10 bases between. Germline V CDR1 and CDR2: LGHNA, YNFKEQ. Here the CDR3 DNA reads TGTGCCAGCAGCCAAGACGAAGCGAGGGATACGCAGTATTTT. It yields the protein CASSQDEARDTQYF.

Many counts were recorded for this clonotype. The gene calls are TRBV7-2 and TRBJ2-7, with 9 bases identical to TRBD2. CDR1 is SGHTA and CDR2 is FQGNSA in the germline V gene. The CDR3 has 15 residues. V trimming: 1 base; J trimming: 3 bases; junction bases outside the gene matches: 4. CDR3 amino acids: CASSLDSGGNYEQYF. In nucleotides, the CDR3 is TGTGCCAGCAGCTTAGACAGCGGGGGGAACTACGAGCAGTACTTC.

This clonotype was picked up a small number of times. A read error is possible here, since a much larger clone lies one base away. V is TRBV4-3 and J is TRBJ2-6; a weak D match, TRBD2 (5 bases). The V gene lost 0 bases and the J gene lost 2 bases, with 11 bases spanning the gap. This CDR3 is 17 amino acids long. Germline V lookup: CDR1 LGHNA, CDR2 YSLEER. CDR3 in amino acids: CASSQDCEGAGANVLTF. Here the CDR3 DNA reads TGCGCCAGCAGCCAAGATTGCGAGGGAGCTGGGGCCAACGTCCTGACTTTC.

The chain carries TRBV7-9 and TRBJ2-3; possibly TRBD1 or TRBD2 for D (5 bases each). The germline CDR1 and CDR2 sequences are SEHNR and FQNEAQ (reference sequence). CDR3 length equals 15 residues. V was shortened by 8 bases and J by 1 base, with 16 bases between the two germline ends. As DNA, the CDR3 is TGTGCCAGCCGCCCTCCCGGGGCTCGCACAGATACGCAGTATTTT. This gives the protein CASRPPGARTDTQYF.

This clonotype was picked up a small number of times. The chain recombines TRBV20-1 with TRBJ1-1; TRBD1 agrees at 9 bases. CDR3 length: 13 amino acids. V lost 6 bases, J lost 6 bases, and 8 bases stayed unmatched. Per germline, CDR1 DFQATT and CDR2 SNEGSKA (reference sequence). The CDR3 loop is CSAETGGHPEAFF. The CDR3 DNA reads TGCAGTGCGGAAACAGGGGGCCACCCTGAAGCTTTCTTT.

This clonotype showed up many times. This chain uses TRBV7-2 with TRBJ1-1; tentatively, D is TRBD1 (5 bases). Per germline, CDR1 SGHTA and CDR2 FQGNSA. The CDR3 runs to 16 residues. The germline V and J ends were trimmed by 1 base and 1 base, with 13 bases remaining between them. The CDR3 spells CASSLDSLGPNTEAFF. The CDR3, as DNA: TGTGCCAGCAGCTTAGATTCACTGGGGCCGAACACTGAAGCTTTCTTT.

This chain connects TRBV7-9 to TRBJ2-5; D gene unclear. V gave up 3 bases and J gave up 2 bases, with 13 bases separating them. CDR1 is SEHNR, CDR2 FQNEAQ, per germline (reference sequence). This CDR3 is built from 15 residues. CDR3 protein: CASSLSVSFQETQYF. CDR3 DNA: TGTGCCAGCAGCTTGTCGGTCTCCTTTCAAGAGACCCAGTACTTC.

This clonotype was detected many times. The V call is TRBV2, the J call TRBJ2-3; 8 bases match TRBD1. Germline loops: CDR1 SNHLY, CDR2 FYNNEI. V gave up 10 bases and J gave up 2 bases; unmatched junction bases: 2. The CDR3 extends over 12 amino acids. The CDR3 sequence is CATDRDTDTQYF. The CDR3 DNA sequence: TGTGCCACGGACAGGGACACAGATACGCAGTATTTT.

This clonotype has more than one count but fewer than ten. The V and J genes are TRBV5-6 and TRBJ1-1; D ambiguous. Per germline, CDR1 SGHDT and CDR2 YYEEEE. The CDR3 runs 13 residues. Between the trimmed V and J ends, which lost 1 base and 3 bases, there was a span of 7 bases. The CDR3 bases are TGTGCCAGCAGCTTGTCCCCTTACACTGAAGCTTTCTTT. This codes for CASSLSPYTEAFF. Looking up the rest from reference TRBV5-6 and TRBJ1-1 gives the full variable domain: DAGVTQSPTHLIKTRGQQVTLRCSPKSGHDTVSWYQQALGQGPQFIFQYYEEEERQRGNFPDRFSGHQFPNYSSELNVNALLLGDSALYLCASSLSPYTEAFFGQGTRLTVV.

The rearrangement joins TRBV4-3 to TRBJ2-3, with D unresolved. Germline CDR1 reads LGHNA; CDR2 reads YSLEER. Deletions cut 0 bases from V and 6 bases from J, with 7 bases between. The CDR3 contains 13 residues. The DNA for the CDR3 is TGCGCCAGCAGCCAAGATAGGATTGATACGCAGTATTTT. It codes for CASSQDRIDTQYF.

This clonotype was seen repeatedly, ten times or more. The chain recombines TRBV5-5 with TRBJ2-2; D is possibly TRBD1 or TRBD2 (5 bases each). Germline CDR1 is SGHKS and CDR2 is YYEKEE (reference sequence). The CDR3 loop spans 17 amino acids. Trimming removed 1 base from V and 1 base from J, with 14 bases in between. CDR3 nucleotide sequence: TGTGCCAGCAGCTTGACGTCTACGGGACGGAACACCGGGGAGCTGTTTTTT. It codes for CASSLTSTGRNTGELFF.

This sequence joins TRBV28 and TRBJ2-3; 8 bases fit TRBD2. CDR1 and CDR2 (germline): MDHEN, SYDVKM. Unmatched junction bases numbered 7, after V lost 10 bases and J lost 1 base. The CDR3 sequence is 14 residues long. The CDR3 sequence is CATGGAGGTDTQYF. As DNA, the CDR3 is TGTGCCACCGGGGGGGCGGGTGGCACAGATACGCAGTATTTT. The full variable domain, in which reference TRBV28 and TRBJ2-3 provide the parts outside the CDR3, is DVKVTQSSRYLVKRTGEKVFLECVQDMDHENMFWYRQDPGLGLRLIYFSYDVKMKEKGDIPEGYSVSREKKERFSLILESASTNQTSMYLCATGGAGGTDTQYFGPGTRLTVL.

The rearrangement joins TRBV6-5 to TRBJ1-1, with D possibly TRBD1 on 5 matching bases. Trimming cost V 7 bases and J 2 bases, with 11 bases left between them. Germline assignment: CDR1 MNHEY and CDR2 SVGAGI. The CDR3 spans 13 residues. CDR3 bases: TGTGCCAGCAAACGACAGAGTAACACTGAAGCTTTCTTT. It is translated as CASKRQSNTEAFF.

This clonotype has a handful of counts. The gene calls are TRBV7-9 and TRBJ2-5, with 13 positions matching TRBD2. The junction had 5 bases not matched to a gene; V was cut back by 3 bases and J by 1 base. Germline V gene data show CDR1 as SEHNR and CDR2 as FQNEAQ (reference sequence). The CDR3 is 17 amino acids. DNA for the CDR3: TGTGCCAGCAGCTTCCCGACTAGCGGGGGGCCCCAAGAGACCCAGTACTTC. Translation gives CASSFPTSGGPQETQYF.

Here the CDR3 DNA reads TGTGCCAGTGCGGGAAATGGCAATCAGCCCCAGCATTTT. This codes for CASAGNGNQPQHF. The V gene is TRBV12-3 or TRBV12-4, the J gene TRBJ1-5; D is ambiguous. V was shortened by 9 bases and J by 2 bases, with 11 bases between the two germline ends. The length of the CDR3 is 13 residues.

Ten or more counts support this clonotype. This rearrangement joins TRBV7-7 to TRBJ2-2; D might be TRBD2 (6 bases). Per the germline V gene, CDR1 is SSHAT and CDR2 is FNYEAQ (reference sequence). This CDR3 has 15 amino acids. The V end was cut by 5 bases, the J end by 0 bases, with 10 bases between. CDR3 coding DNA: TGTGCCAGCAGCGCGGGAATAGCGAACACCGGGGAGCTGTTTTTT. It specifies CASSAGIANTGELFF.

This chain joins TRBV29-1 and TRBJ2-1; 7 positions match TRBD1. CDR3 length: 12 amino acids. J gave up 5 bases and V 8 bases, and 6 bases lay outside the gene matches. Germline assignment: CDR1 SQVTM and CDR2 ANQGSEA. This CDR3 reads CSPRTGNNEQFF. In DNA, the CDR3 is TGCAGCCCACGGACAGGCAACAATGAGCAGTTCTTC.

Ten or more counts support this clonotype. CDR3 nucleotide sequence: TGTGCCAGCAGCCCAGGGACCCCGGGCACTGAAGCTTTCTTT. The encoded protein is CASSPGTPGTEAFF. V is TRBV7-9 and J is TRBJ1-1, with a weak D call TRBD1 (5 bases). Trimming took 5 bases from V and 4 from J, leaving 14 bases between them. There are 14 residues in the CDR3. CDR1 and CDR2 from the germline V gene are SEHNR and FQNEAQ (reference sequence). Together with reference TRBV7-9 and TRBJ1-1, the CDR3 gives the full variable domain: DTGVSQNPRHKITKRGQNVTFRCDPISEHNRLYWYRQTLGQGPEFLTYFQNEAQLEKSRLLSDRFSAERPKGSFSTLEIQRTEQGDSAMYLCASSPGTPGTEAFFGQGTRLTVV.

This chain joins TRBV6-2 or TRBV6-3 and TRBJ1-5, with a possible D match to TRBD1 (5 bases). Trimming removed 8 bases from V and 1 base from J, with 12 bases in between. Germline assignment: CDR1 MNHEY and CDR2 SVGEGT. There are 14 residues in the CDR3. The CDR3 DNA reads TGTGCCAGCCACGACAGACCAAGCAATCAGCCCCAGCATTTT. As protein: CASHDRPSNQPQHF.

V gene TRBV5-1 combines with J gene TRBJ2-3, with a possible D match to TRBD1 (6 bases). There are 11 residues in the CDR3. In germline, CDR1 is SGHRS, CDR2 YFSETQ. Trimming took 5 bases from V and 7 from J, leaving 8 bases between them. CDR3 amino acids: CASRDSHTQYF. DNA of the CDR3: TGCGCCAGCAGGGACAGTCATACGCAGTATTTT.